The next 19 T cell receptor beta chains were all read from a single sample in a study of blood T cell dynamics during melanoma immunotherapy. Profiled with immunoSEQ multiplex PCR; TCRdb holds only in-frame clones, not every one. Of under 3,500 clones listed, around 88% were seen once; the top ten hold around 14%. Stated time point: week 3, after first cycle of checkpoint inhibitor. Material: blood, obtained from a patient treated with checkpoint blockade. The source is a human donor with melanoma.

This clone showed up just a few times. The DNA of the CDR3 is TGTGCCAGCAGTTACGAGCGGAATCAGCCCCAGCATTTT. Amino acids: CASSYERNQPQHF. This chain links TRBV6-5 with TRBJ1-5; D uncertain. Germline CDR1 and CDR2: MNHEY and SVGAGI. V was trimmed by 2 bases and J by 4 bases, leaving 6 bases between them. This CDR3 has 13 residues.

This chain uses TRBV6-5 with TRBJ2-7, with 10 bases aligning to TRBD1. Germline loops: CDR1 MNHEY, CDR2 SVGAGI. CDR3 size: 15 residues. After removal of 6 bases from V and 0 bases from J, the junction contained 5 bases not matched to a gene. This CDR3 is CASRAGTGDSYEQYF. The CDR3 nucleotides read TGTGCCAGCAGGGCCGGGACAGGGGACTCCTACGAGCAGTACTTC.

The CDR3 nucleotides read TGTGCCAGCAGCCCCAGGGGGACTAGCGGGAGTGGCACAGATACGCAGTATTTT. Amino acid sequence: CASSPRGTSGSGTDTQYF. This sequence joins TRBV6-7 and TRBJ2-3; 14 bases are a match to TRBD2. TRBV6-7 qualifies as an ORF whose function is uncertain. The CDR3 spans 18 residues. The V gene end was trimmed by 6 bases and the J gene end by 1 base; junction bases not matched to a gene: 9.

J is TRBJ1-2 and V is TRBV6-1; D may be TRBD1 (6 bases). CDR3 length equals 14 residues. Germline loops: CDR1 MNHNS, CDR2 SASEGT. V lost 7 bases, J lost 4 bases, and 16 bases lay in between. CDR3 sequence (DNA): TGTGCCAGCACAGGGGCCAGCCCAGGCTATGGCTACACCTTC. Protein sequence: CASTGASPGYGYTF.

The chain couples TRBV29-1 to TRBJ2-1; D possibly corresponds to TRBD1 (5 bases). The germline V gene encodes CDR1 SQVTM and CDR2 ANQGSEA. With 6 bases removed from V and 9 bases from J, the gap between germline ends came to 9 bases. The length of the CDR3 is 10 residues. CDR3: CSVIQGEQFF. The CDR3 nucleotides are TGCAGCGTGATTCAGGGTGAGCAGTTCTTC.

This chain joins TRBV5-1 and TRBJ1-1, with TRBD1 as a possible D gene (5 bases). Germline V gene data show CDR1 as SGHRS and CDR2 as YFSETQ. The CDR3 covers 14 residues. Deletions cut 3 bases from V and 12 bases from J, with 21 bases between. The CDR3 here is CASSSRGGDAPTFF. CDR3 bases: TGCGCCAGCAGCTCGCGTGGAGGGGACGCTCCGACTTTCTTT.

The chain links TRBV28 to TRBJ2-7; no firm D call. Germline V gene sequence: CDR1 MDHEN, CDR2 SYDVKM. Deletions cut 3 bases from V and 0 bases from J, with 9 bases between. The CDR3 runs 14 residues. The chain's CDR3 is CASSFALSSYEQYF. The CDR3 DNA reads TGTGCCAGCAGTTTTGCTCTCAGCTCCTACGAGCAGTACTTC. Looking up the rest from reference TRBV28 and TRBJ2-7 gives the full variable domain: DVKVTQSSRYLVKRTGEKVFLECVQDMDHENMFWYRQDPGLGLRLIYFSYDVKMKEKGDIPEGYSVSREKKERFSLILESASTNQTSMYLCASSFALSSYEQYFGPGTRLTVT.

This sequence joins TRBV19 and TRBJ2-7, with D hard to call. Germline V gene lookup returns CDR1 LNHDA and CDR2 SQIVND (reference sequence). Trimming cost V 1 base and J 0 bases, with 7 bases left between them. CDR3 length: 14 amino acids. The CDR3 nucleotides are TGTGCCAGTAGTATAGGCTGGGACTCCTACGAGCAGTACTTC. Protein sequence: CASSIGWDSYEQYF. The full variable domain, completed using reference TRBV19 and TRBJ2-7, is DGGITQSPKYLFRKEGQNVTLSCEQNLNHDAMYWYRQDPGQGLRLIYYSQIVNDFQKGDIAEGYSVSREKKESFPLTVTSAQKNPTAFYLCASSIGWDSYEQYFGPGTRLTVT.

V usage is TRBV28 and J usage is TRBJ2-1, with 8 bases identical to TRBD2. CDR1 is MDHEN, CDR2 SYDVKM, per germline. Unmatched junction bases numbered 9, after V lost 7 bases and J lost 7 bases. CDR3 length: 14 residues. CDR3 coding DNA: TGTGCCAGCAATCACGGGAGGGCGAGGAATGAGCAGTTCTTC. It codes for CASNHGRARNEQFF. Full variable domain (missing parts from reference TRBV28 and TRBJ2-1): DVKVTQSSRYLVKRTGEKVFLECVQDMDHENMFWYRQDPGLGLRLIYFSYDVKMKEKGDIPEGYSVSREKKERFSLILESASTNQTSMYLCASNHGRARNEQFFGPGTRLTVL.

This clone has just a few counts. The V and J genes are TRBV19 and TRBJ1-4; the D is unclear. The germline CDR1 and CDR2 sequences are LNHDA and SQIVND (reference sequence). The CDR3 length is 16 residues. Trimming removed 0 bases at V and 2 bases at J, with 10 bases between. The CDR3: CASSIDFTGTNEKLFF. DNA for the CDR3: TGTGCCAGTAGTATAGATTTTACGGGGACTAATGAAAAACTGTTTTTT.

The genes are TRBV28 and TRBJ2-3; the D gene could be TRBD1 or TRBD2 (6 bases each). This CDR3 spans 18 amino acids. Deletions cut 6 bases from V and 0 bases from J, with 22 bases between. Germline V gene sequence: CDR1 MDHEN, CDR2 SYDVKM. CDR3 protein: CASSPSWGAATSTDTQYF. The CDR3 DNA follows: TGTGCCAGCAGCCCCTCGTGGGGGGCCGCAACTAGCACAGATACGCAGTATTTT. Supplemented by reference TRBV28 and TRBJ2-3, the full variable domain reads DVKVTQSSRYLVKRTGEKVFLECVQDMDHENMFWYRQDPGLGLRLIYFSYDVKMKEKGDIPEGYSVSREKKERFSLILESASTNQTSMYLCASSPSWGAATSTDTQYFGPGTRLTVL.

This clone was counted between two and nine times. V is TRBV11-3 and J is TRBJ2-2; tentative D call: TRBD2 (6 bases). The V gene's germline CDR1 is SGHNT and CDR2 YENEEA. The V end lost 3 bases, the J end lost 7 bases, and 12 bases lay between the germline ends. The CDR3 runs to 14 residues. The CDR3 is CASSFRRVNGELFF. CDR3 in DNA: TGTGCCAGCAGCTTCCGGAGGGTAAACGGGGAGCTGTTTTTT.

The chain has TRBV5-6 and TRBJ1-5; possible D gene TRBD1, 5 bases. CDR3 length: 18 residues. V lost 5 bases and J lost 0, with 21 bases in between. Germline CDR1 reads SGHDT; CDR2 reads YYEEEE. Written as DNA, the CDR3 is TGTGCCAGCAGGACCGGGACCTCCGTAGGTATTAGCAATCAGCCCCAGCATTTT. This codes for CASRTGTSVGISNQPQHF.

The V and J genes are TRBV6-5 and TRBJ1-2, with D hard to call. The CDR3 totals 13 residues. V dropped 3 bases and J dropped 7 bases, with 12 bases sitting between them. From germline, CDR1 is MNHEY and CDR2 SVGAGI. The chain's CDR3 is CASSYEGRGGYTF. CDR3 DNA sequence: TGTGCCAGCAGTTATGAAGGGCGAGGTGGCTACACCTTC.

This clone was picked up a small number of times. The chain has TRBV15 and TRBJ1-5, with unresolved D. The CDR3 loop spans 15 amino acids. In germline, CDR1 is LNHNV, CDR2 YYDKDF (reference sequence). Trimming pared 1 base from V and 1 base from J, leaving 8 bases between. The CDR3 region is CATSRVVRSNQPQHF. The CDR3 DNA reads as TGTGCCACCAGCAGAGTAGTCCGGAGCAATCAGCCCCAGCATTTT.

The CDR3 bases are TGTGCCAGTAGAAGGGGTTCTAATTCACCCCTCCACTTT. Translated, it gives CASRRGSNSPLHF. This chain uses TRBV19 with TRBJ1-6; D is perhaps TRBD1 (5 bases). The CDR3 is made up of 13 amino acids. Germline CDR1 reads LNHDA; CDR2 reads SQIVND (reference sequence). V dropped 6 bases and J dropped 6 bases, with 9 bases sitting between them.

The rearrangement uses TRBV7-2 and TRBJ1-2, with D maybe TRBD1 (6 bases). The germline CDR1 and CDR2 sequences are SGHTA and FQGNSA. The ends were cut back, 1 base at V and 6 bases at J, with 9 bases in the middle. CDR3 length equals 13 residues. CDR3 amino acids: CASSLGRGNGYTF. The DNA for the CDR3 is TGTGCCAGCAGCTTAGGCAGGGGTAATGGCTACACCTTC.

This clone turned up a few times. This chain links TRBV2 with TRBJ1-5, with TRBD1 matching over 10 bases. The CDR3 contains 15 residues. Germline loops: CDR1 SNHLY, CDR2 FYNNEI. V trimming: 8 bases; J trimming: 6 bases; junction bases outside the gene matches: 10. CDR3 DNA: TGTGCCAGCTCTCCCGGGACAGGGGATGCTCAGCCCCAGCATTTT. Protein sequence: CASSPGTGDAQPQHF.

This rearrangement joins TRBV5-4 to TRBJ2-5; D tentatively fits TRBD1 or TRBD2 (7 bases each). V lost 5 bases, J lost 0 bases, and 17 bases lay in between. CDR1 is SGHNT and CDR2 is YYREEE in the germline V gene (reference sequence). CDR3 length equals 16 residues. CDR3 bases: TGTGCCAGCAGAACTGCCAGGGGGGGCTACCAAGAGACCCAGTACTTC. This sequence encodes CASRTARGGYQETQYF.